This paragraph covers one T cell receptor beta chain sequence. The antigen is not known. The authors ran a second PCR of about 6 to 11 cycles using a sample-barcoded 5' primer and a J-beta primer mix. TCRdb used MiXCR to reprocess the 5' RACE reads, holding one entry per CDR3 protein. In the table there are about 640,000 distinct CDR3 sequences, 40% to 50% of which are singletons. The CDR3 loop spans 17 amino acids. Losses at the gene ends were 4 bases for V and 4 bases for J; bases not matched to a gene: 11. Germline CDR1 reads MGHDK; CDR2 reads SYGVNS. This sample stems from a study of blood T cells in healthy people across ages. Study-level findings and limits: Shifts in expanded clonotypes may have been confounded by donor CMV status, which was unknown.

Extraction of total RNA produced a minimum of 5.5 micrograms from each sample. The origin of this receptor is a man of 80 years or more in good health. Sequenced material: blood. This chain links TRBV25-1 with TRBJ2-3, with 10 nucleotides matching TRBD1. CDR3 bases: TGTGCCAGCAGTGTACCCGGTTGGACAGGGGGTTCAGATACGCAGTATTTT. Protein: CASSVPGWTGGSDTQYF.